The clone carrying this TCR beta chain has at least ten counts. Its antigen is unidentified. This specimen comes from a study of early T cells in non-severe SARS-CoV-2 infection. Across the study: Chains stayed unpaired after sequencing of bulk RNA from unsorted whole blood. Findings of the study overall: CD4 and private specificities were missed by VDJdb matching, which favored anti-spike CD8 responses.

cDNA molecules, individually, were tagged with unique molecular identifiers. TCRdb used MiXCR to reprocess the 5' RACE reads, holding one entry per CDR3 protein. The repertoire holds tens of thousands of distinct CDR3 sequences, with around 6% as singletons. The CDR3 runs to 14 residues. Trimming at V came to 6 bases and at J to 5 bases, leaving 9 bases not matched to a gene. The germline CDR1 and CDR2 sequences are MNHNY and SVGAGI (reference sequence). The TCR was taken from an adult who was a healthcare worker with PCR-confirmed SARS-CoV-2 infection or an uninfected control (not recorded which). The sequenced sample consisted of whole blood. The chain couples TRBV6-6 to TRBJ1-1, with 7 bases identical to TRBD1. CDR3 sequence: CASRSRQGGTEAFF. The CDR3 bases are TGTGCCAGCAGGTCACGCCAGGGGGGAACTGAAGCTTTCTTT.